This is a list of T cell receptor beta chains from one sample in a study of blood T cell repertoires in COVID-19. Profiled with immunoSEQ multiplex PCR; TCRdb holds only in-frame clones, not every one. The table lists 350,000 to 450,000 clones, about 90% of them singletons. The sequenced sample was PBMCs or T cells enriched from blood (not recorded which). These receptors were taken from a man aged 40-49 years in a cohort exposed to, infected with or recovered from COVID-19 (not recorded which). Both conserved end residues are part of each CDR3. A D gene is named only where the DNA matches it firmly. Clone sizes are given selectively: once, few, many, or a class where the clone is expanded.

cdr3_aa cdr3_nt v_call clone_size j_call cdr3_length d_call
CAWSVRGGTGELFF TGTGCCTGGAGTGTACGGGGGGGGACCGGGGAGCTGTTTTTT TRBV30 . TRBJ2-2 14 TRBD2
CASSPDRKALSGNTIYF TGTGCCAGCAGCCCGGACAGGAAAGCGCTCTCTGGAAACACCATATATTTT TRBV3-1/TRBV3-2 . TRBJ1-3 17 TRBD1
CASSLGGEDTQYF TGTGCCAGCAGCTTAGGGGGAGAGGATACGCAGTATTTT TRBV11-2 . TRBJ2-3 13 .
CASSQHPGQGGSYNEQFF TGTGCCAGCAGCCAACACCCGGGACAGGGGGGCTCCTACAATGAGCAGTTCTTC TRBV3-1/TRBV3-2 . TRBJ2-1 18 TRBD1
CASSLSGGTIYEQYF TGTGCCAGCAGCCTTAGCGGGGGGACCATCTACGAGCAGTACTTC TRBV5-6 few TRBJ2-7 15 TRBD2
CASSGGAIYEQYF TGCGCCAGCAGCGGCGGTGCCATCTACGAGCAGTACTTC TRBV5-1 . TRBJ2-7 13 .
CASSLDNRGNTIYF TGCGCCAGCAGCTTGGACAATCGAGGAAACACCATATATTTT TRBV5-1 . TRBJ1-3 14 .
CASSSGTGSTDTQYF TGTGCCAGCAGTTCCGGGACAGGGAGCACAGATACGCAGTATTTT TRBV27 . TRBJ2-3 15 TRBD1
CATSRDTGTFYGYTF TGTGCCACCAGCAGAGATACGGGGACATTTTATGGCTACACCTTC TRBV15 . TRBJ1-2 15 .
CASSFSGGANEKLFF TGTGCCAGCAGCTTTTCAGGGGGTGCCAATGAAAAACTGTTTTTT TRBV5-5 . TRBJ1-4 15 TRBD1
CASSLNRAKTQYF TGTGCCAGCAGCTTGAACAGGGCGAAGACCCAGTACTTC TRBV5-4 . TRBJ2-5 13 .
CATRVTVNSPLHF TGTGCCACCAGGGTTACTGTTAACTCACCCCTCCACTTT TRBV15 . TRBJ1-6 13 .
CASSQDRRNTEAFF TGTGCCAGCAGCCAAGATAGAAGGAACACTGAAGCTTTCTTT TRBV3-1/TRBV3-2 . TRBJ1-1 14 .
CSASAWAGVGQETQYF TGCAGTGCTAGTGCCTGGGCGGGAGTTGGCCAAGAGACCCAGTACTTC TRBV20-1 . TRBJ2-5 16 TRBD2
CASSLKRTPSSYNSPLHF TGTGCCAGCAGTCTAAAGAGGACTCCCAGCTCCTATAATTCACCCCTCCACTTT TRBV6-6 once TRBJ1-6 18 .
CASSYSAYGKEARTFF TGTGCCAGCAGTTACTCGGCCTACGGGAAAGAAGCAAGGACTTTCTTT TRBV6-6 once TRBJ1-1 16 .
CSVGISSDEQFF TGCAGCGTTGGGATCTCCAGCGATGAGCAGTTCTTC TRBV29-1 once TRBJ2-1 12 .
CASSVVPGVEGEQYF TGCGCCAGCAGCGTTGTCCCGGGGGTGGAAGGCGAGCAGTACTTC TRBV5-1 . TRBJ2-7 15 .
CASSLWLAGGGELFF TGTGCCAGCAGTTTATGGCTAGCGGGAGGTGGGGAGCTGTTTTTT TRBV28 . TRBJ2-2 15 TRBD2
CASSLQDYNEQFF TGTGCCAGTAGTTTACAGGACTACAATGAGCAGTTCTTC TRBV19 . TRBJ2-1 13 .
CASSSTARQQETQYF TGTGCCAGCAGCTCTACCGCCAGACAGCAAGAGACCCAGTACTTC TRBV7-8 . TRBJ2-5 15 .
CASSPYDRRGEKLFF TGTGCCAGCAGCCCATATGACAGACGAGGTGAAAAACTGTTTTTT TRBV9 . TRBJ1-4 15 .
CAISKNRDTGELFF TGTGCCATCAGTAAAAACAGGGACACCGGGGAGCTGTTTTTT TRBV10-3 . TRBJ2-2 14 .
CASSQSGTGVPSYEQYF TGTGCCAGCAGCCAGTCCGGGACAGGGGTTCCATCGTACGAGCAGTACTTC TRBV4-2 once TRBJ2-7 17 TRBD1
CASSYYTGGTYNEQFF TGCGCCAGCAGCTACTATACTGGAGGTACCTACAATGAGCAGTTCTTC TRBV5-1 . TRBJ2-1 16 .
CASSRGRENTEAFF TGTGCCAGCAGCCGGGGGAGGGAGAACACTGAAGCTTTCTTT TRBV5-4 . TRBJ1-1 14 .
CASSQNSPAGANVLTF TGTGCCAGCAGCCAAAACAGCCCAGCTGGGGCCAACGTCCTGACTTTC TRBV3-1/TRBV3-2 . TRBJ2-6 16 .
CASSDLNGRVGETQYF TGTGCCAGCAGTGATCTAAACGGGAGGGTAGGGGAGACCCAGTACTTC TRBV25-1 . TRBJ2-5 16 TRBD2
CASSPGASGTDTQYF TGTGCCAGCAGCCCCGGGGCTAGCGGCACAGATACGCAGTATTTT TRBV5-4 once TRBJ2-3 15 .
CASSRLEREGDNEQFF TGTGCCAGCAGCAGACTTGAGCGGGAGGGGGACAATGAGCAGTTCTTC TRBV13 . TRBJ2-1 16 TRBD2